This entry concerns a single TCR beta chain. This clonotype has at least ten counts. Its antigen is unknown. No base qualities exist here, and no much larger clone lies one base off it. The data are from a study of T cells in Graves' hyperthyroidism and ophthalmopathy (dated by TCRdb to about 2019). Context from the whole study: Peripheral blood samples were taken at initial diagnosis, before any treatment was given. A discovery cohort of around 100 patients, roughly 45 with Graves' ophthalmopathy and about 58 with stable Graves' hyperthyroidism, was used to find distinguishing TCR V-J signatures. An independent validation cohort of around 20 hyperthyroidism patients and more than 15 patients who later progressed to ophthalmopathy tested prospective prediction of ophthalmopathy. For training and testing, the 80 to 100 patients in the discovery cohort were randomly divided in a 7:3 ratio. In addition, the study compared T-cell repertoires in thyroid tissue and in blood from about six Graves' hyperthyroidism patients. After blood sampling, hyperthyroidism patients were treated with methimazole at a starting dose of 30 mg daily, and ophthalmopathy patients were treated with high-dose intravenous methylprednisolone. According to the paper, TCR Vbeta CDR3 sequencing was carried out on approximately 140 peripheral blood samples, which came from more than 40 ophthalmopathy, under 80 hyperthyroidism and approximately 17 progressor patients.

From the germline V gene, CDR1 is SGHAT and CDR2 is FQNNGV. From the cysteine up to the phenylalanine, the CDR3 has a length of 13 residues. Just the 39-base CDR3 DNA is kept, in frame starting at base 1. V is pared back by 0 bases and J by 3 bases, with 2 bases lying between the germline termini. Ophthalmopathy patients had moderately to severely active disease, with a Clinical Activity Score of 3 or more, a NOSPECS grade of 4 or more, and a disease duration of less than 3 months. Any patient with an uncontrolled infection, another autoimmune disease, pregnancy or lactation was excluded. Diagnoses were established on the basis of clinical symptoms, serum thyroxine and TRAb, thyroid ultrasound, and orbital computed tomography. PBMCs were separated from approximately 9.9 ml of fresh peripheral blood using Ficoll-Paque density gradient centrifugation. Total RNA was extracted using Trizol reagent, and RNA quality was assessed on an Agilent 2100 Bioanalyzer.

Findings and caveats that apply to the study as a whole: In validation, the model predicted progression to ophthalmopathy a median of roughly six months before onset, with about 64% sensitivity and about 72% specificity. Sample size was not statistically predetermined, and investigators were not blinded to group allocation. Ophthalmopathy was separated from stable hyperthyroidism by a 13 V-J signature model, with approximately 90% sensitivity and roughly 81% specificity obtained in cross-validation and 80%/75% obtained in testing. Blood samples also contained most of the expanded thyroid clonotypes (frequency above 0.001), which suggests that blood repertoires may reflect thyroid immune responses.

The TCR beta CDR3 regions were amplified from the RNA transcripts. The first round of RT-PCR for the TCR CDR3 was performed with the HTBI primer set and the Qiagen OneStep RT-PCR kit. A second multiplex PCR round built the libraries, followed by size selection and purification. Paired-end sequencing of the libraries was performed with 100 bp reads on an Illumina HiSeq2000. As for the authors' bioinformatics: Raw data were processed with SOAPnuke, discarding reads with adapters, uncalled bases, mean Phred below 15, or no exact constant-primer or identifier match. High-quality paired reads were merged using COPE v1.2.5, and each unique nucleotide sequence was defined as a clonotype. MiTCR v1.1 was used to align clonotypes to the IMGT TRBV, TRBD and TRBJ reference segments. The analysis included only V-J combinations with a frequency above 0.0001, which together covered 99% to 99.2% of the repertoires. A TCS score was defined as the ratio of F50 (clonal expansion) to E x V (chaos), with BLOSUM62-based TCRdist applied between CDR3 peptides within each V-J. Welch's t-statistics and random forest reduced several hundred V-J features to some 14, which were used in a naive Bayes classifier (R e1071). TCRdb reprocessed the public reads (quality trimming at Q25 with fastp, clone calling with MiXCR) and kept in-frame beta chains. Here each entry gathers all rows of one CDR3 protein and keeps the most common genes and DNA. These V and J calls derive from TCRdb rather than the authors' analysis. A total of fewer than 450,000 distinct CDR3 sequences appear in this sample, over 12% of them only once. Together, the top ten hold around 27% of the sample.

The TCR sequence derives from a middle-aged man with Graves' ophthalmopathy. The sequence joins TRBV11-2 to TRBJ2-2, with the D gene uncertain. The sequencing sample was made of blood. The sequenced DNA: TGTGCCAGCAGCTTAGAGTACACCGGGGAGCTGTTTTTT. Its coded protein is CASSLEYTGELFF.